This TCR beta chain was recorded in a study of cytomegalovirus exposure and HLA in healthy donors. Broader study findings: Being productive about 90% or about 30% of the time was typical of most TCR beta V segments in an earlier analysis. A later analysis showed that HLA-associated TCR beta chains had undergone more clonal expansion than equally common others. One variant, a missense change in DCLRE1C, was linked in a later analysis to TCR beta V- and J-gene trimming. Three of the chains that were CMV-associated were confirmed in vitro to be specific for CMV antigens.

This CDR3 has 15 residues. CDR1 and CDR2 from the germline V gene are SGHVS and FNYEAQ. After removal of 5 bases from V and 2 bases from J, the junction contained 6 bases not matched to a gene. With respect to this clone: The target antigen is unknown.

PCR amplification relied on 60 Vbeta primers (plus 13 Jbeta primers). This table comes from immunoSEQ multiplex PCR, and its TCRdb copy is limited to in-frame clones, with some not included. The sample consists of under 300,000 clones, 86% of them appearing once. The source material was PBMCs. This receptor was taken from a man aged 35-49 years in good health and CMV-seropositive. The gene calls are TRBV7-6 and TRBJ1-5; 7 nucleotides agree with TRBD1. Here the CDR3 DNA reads TGTGCCAGCAGCCTAAGCACAGGGGGCAATCAGCCCCAGCATTTT. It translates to CASSLSTGGNQPQHF. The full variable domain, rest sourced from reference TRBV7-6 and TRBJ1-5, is GAGVSQSPRYKVTKRGQDVALRCDPISGHVSLYWYRQALGQGPEFLTYFNYEAQQDKSGLPNDRFSAERPEGSISTLTIQRTEQRDSAMYRCASSLSTGGNQPQHFGDGTRLSIL.